The rows below give T cell receptor beta chains drawn from one sample of a study of T cells in pancreatic ductal adenocarcinoma. Profiling relied on immunoSEQ multiplex PCR, and the TCRdb table lists in-frame clones only, not all of them. The sample yields about 97,000 clones, 90% to 95% seen once. The specimen sequenced was PBMCs. These receptors were obtained from a human donor with pancreatic ductal adenocarcinoma. The CDR3 runs from the conserved cysteine through the conserved F or W. Each record gives: D gene, clone size, CDR3 length, J gene, V gene, CDR3 protein, CDR3 DNA. The D gene is left open where the match is weak. Not every row has a clone size; where given, it reads once, few, many or a size class.

>TRBD1|-|15|TRBJ2-1|TRBV5-1
CASTIVGTEYNEQFF
TGCGCCAGCACCATTGTGGGGACAGAGTACAATGAGCAGTTCTTC
>TRBD2|-|16|TRBJ2-1|TRBV6-1
CASSESGLAVYTEQFF
TGTGCCAGCAGTGAAAGCGGACTAGCGGTATACACTGAGCAGTTCTTC
>TRBD1|-|13|TRBJ1-4|TRBV28
CAAGQGANEKLFF
TGTGCCGCCGGACAGGGAGCTAATGAAAAACTGTTTTTT
>-|-|11|TRBJ1-1|TRBV28
CASTVNTEAFF
TGTGCCAGCACCGTTAACACTGAAGCTTTCTTT
>TRBD2|-|16|TRBJ2-1|TRBV28
CASRLRLAFLGGEQFF
TGTGCCAGCCGTTTGAGACTAGCGTTCCTCGGAGGGGAGCAGTTCTTC
>TRBD1|-|13|TRBJ2-3|TRBV5-4
CASSSAWDSPQYF
TGTGCCAGCAGCTCCGCCTGGGACAGCCCGCAGTATTTT
>-|-|15|TRBJ2-1|TRBV6-5
CASSYSSSSYNEQFF
TGTGCCAGCAGTTACTCGAGTAGCTCCTACAATGAGCAGTTCTTC
>-|-|16|TRBJ1-1|TRBV14
CASSQGLAGGRTEAFF
TGTGCCAGCAGCCAAGGCCTGGCGGGGGGAAGAACTGAAGCTTTCTTT
>-|-|13|TRBJ1-1|TRBV7-2
CASSFGGDTEAFF
TGTGCCAGCAGCTTTGGGGGGGACACTGAAGCTTTCTTT
>-|-|14|TRBJ2-3|TRBV4-2
CASSRTGQSDTQYF
TGTGCCAGCAGTCGCACAGGGCAATCGGATACGCAGTATTTT
>-|-|13|TRBJ1-1|TRBV6-6
CASSATRVTEAFF
TGTGCCAGCAGTGCCACCAGGGTCACTGAAGCTTTCTTT
>TRBD1|-|17|TRBJ2-6|TRBV7-2
CASRGQTGGRGANVLTF
TGTGCCAGCAGAGGACAGACAGGGGGCAGAGGGGCCAACGTCCTGACTTTC
>-|-|11|TRBJ2-7|TRBV6-1
CASSQTYEQYF
TGTGCCAGCAGCCAAACCTACGAGCAGTACTTC
>-|-|14|TRBJ2-7|TRBV19
CASSISESSYEQYF
TGTGCCAGTAGTATTTCGGAGAGCTCCTACGAGCAGTACTTC
>TRBD1|-|14|TRBJ1-3|TRBV6-1
CASSERGLGNTIYF
TGTGCCAGCAGTGAAAGGGGGCTCGGAAACACCATATATTTT
>-|-|16|TRBJ2-1|TRBV18
CASSPLLGSSYNEQFF
TGTGCCAGCTCACCACTACTAGGAAGCTCCTACAATGAGCAGTTCTTC
>-|-|13|TRBJ2-3|TRBV5-1
CASSFSRSDTQYF
TGCGCCAGCAGCTTCTCACGGTCGGATACGCAGTATTTT
>TRBD1|-|15|TRBJ1-4|TRBV5-1
CASSSLQGPNEKLFF
TGCGCCAGCAGCTCTCTACAGGGGCCTAATGAAAAACTGTTTTTT
>-|-|15|TRBJ1-2|TRBV27
CASSIKEGPPYGYTF
TGTGCCAGCAGCATAAAGGAGGGACCACCTTATGGCTACACCTTC
>-|-|13|TRBJ1-2|TRBV7-9
CASAVGVNYGYTF
TGTGCCAGCGCGGTAGGGGTGAACTATGGCTACACCTTC
>TRBD2|once|15|TRBJ2-1|TRBV9
CASSVVAGGKNEQFF
TGTGCCAGCAGCGTAGTTGCGGGAGGAAAGAATGAGCAGTTCTTC
>-|-|13|TRBJ2-1|TRBV7-3
CASSLRQNNEQFF
TGTGCCAGCAGCTTACGACAGAACAATGAGCAGTTCTTC
>-|-|18|TRBJ2-3|TRBV7-6
CASSLEGSAQGMSDTQYF
TGTGCCAGCAGCTTAGAAGGGTCCGCCCAGGGGATGTCAGATACGCAGTATTTT
>-|-|11|TRBJ2-7|TRBV29-1
CSVLQSYEQYF
TGCAGCGTTCTACAGTCCTACGAGCAGTACTTC
>-|few|13|TRBJ1-1|TRBV7-8
CASSLGSGKQAFF
TGTGCCAGCAGCTTAGGGTCAGGGAAACAAGCTTTCTTT
>-|-|13|TRBJ2-7|TRBV7-3
CASSTGSEDEQYF
TGTGCCAGCAGTACAGGATCCGAGGACGAGCAGTACTTC
>TRBD2|-|16|TRBJ2-7|TRBV6-4
CANLGTSGKLLYEQYF
TGTGCCAACCTGGGTACTAGCGGGAAGCTTCTGTACGAGCAGTACTTC